The sequence of this T cell receptor (beta chain) was determined in a study of cytomegalovirus exposure and HLA in healthy donors. Regarding the study as a whole: The analysis excluded some indistinguishable V segments, including TRBV6-2 and TRBV6-3. Researchers counted around 170 TCR beta chains as cytomegalovirus-associated. Some highly shared sequence variants likely arose as a pipeline artifact. According to reports, the classifier identified cytomegalovirus status with high specificity and sensitivity.

Germline assignment: CDR1 GTSNPN and CDR2 SVGIG (reference sequence). The germline V and J ends were trimmed by 2 bases and 5 bases, with 9 bases remaining between them. CDR3 size: 12 residues. This PCR relied on a set of 60 Vbeta primers and 13 Jbeta primers. Only in-frame clones appear in the TCRdb table, and some are missing; sequencing was by immunoSEQ multiplex PCR. The data hold roughly 100,000 clones, with roughly three fifths observed a single time. Regarding this clone: Its cognate antigen is unknown.

The specimen was PBMCs. The rearrangement links TRBV30 to TRBJ2-5, with D tentatively TRBD2 (5 bases). The receptor's source is a human donor in good health. The CDR3 DNA sequence: TGTGCCTGGAGTTTTAGCGCTGAGACCCAGTACTTC. This gives the protein CAWSFSAETQYF.